This T cell receptor (beta chain) is from a study of long-term antiretroviral therapy in people with HIV. Researchers report immunoSEQ v3.0 was run at survey level. The repertoire was sequenced with immunoSEQ multiplex PCR; TCRdb's copy has only in-frame clones and lacks some. The sample carries about 30,000 clones, 70% to 85% recorded once. This CDR3 region has 16 residues. The germline V gene has CDR1 SGHAT and CDR2 FQNNGV. The V and J ends lost 5 bases and 5 bases respectively, with 19 bases between them. The chain has TRBV11-2 and TRBJ2-1, with D possibly TRBD2 on 6 matching bases. The receptor was isolated from a man in his forties or fifties with HIV. The specimen comprised unsorted PBMCs, sampled 3 years after starting antiretroviral therapy. The CDR3 sequence is CASSDRWRSGNNEQFF. For the CDR3, the DNA is TGTGCCAGCAGCGACCGCTGGCGTAGCGGAAACAATGAGCAGTTCTTC.